This T cell receptor (beta chain) derives from a study of shared clonotypes between healthy human individuals. The CDR3 is 19 amino acids. Per the germline V gene, CDR1 is SEHNR and CDR2 is FQNEAQ (reference sequence). V was clipped by 5 bases and J by 7 bases; unmatched bases: 20. Points on this clone: The antigen remains unidentified.

Study-level results: Among a few donors, approximately 5.4% of naive CD4 clonotypes were found in common. Memory subsets generally showed lower estimated richness than naive subsets.

Here immunoSEQ multiplex PCR was the method, and the copy in TCRdb shows in-frame clones only, minus some. The table has about 2.3 million clones, over 85% seen once; the top ten hold under 0.45%. This receptor was identified in a man younger than 35 in good health. Some clones in this sample may be carry-over from other donors' samples. The chain carries TRBV7-9 and TRBJ2-1; 10 nucleotides line up with TRBD2. Specimen: naive CD4+ T cells from PBMCs. Sample subset: CD45RA+ positively selected. The CDR3 reads CASSPTGVRSLAGENEQFF. The CDR3 bases are TGTGCCAGCAGCCCGACAGGGGTTCGGAGCCTAGCGGGAGAAAATGAGCAGTTCTTC.